Below, 28 T cell receptor beta chains from the same sample are listed, as sequenced in a study of T cells in localized non-small cell lung cancer. The data were produced by immunoSEQ multiplex PCR, yet TCRdb's version contains in-frame clones alone and is incomplete. The sample has roughly 38,000 clones, approximately 90% seen once; the top ten hold around 7%. This specimen was peripheral blood, taken before any cancer treatment. Receptor source: a woman aged 18-49 years with stage III lung adenocarcinoma.

The genes are TRBV6-5 and TRBJ2-2; tentatively, D is TRBD1 or TRBD2 (6 bases each). Germline V gives CDR1 MNHEY, CDR2 SVGAGI. This CDR3 region has 14 residues. The V gene lost 7 bases and the J gene lost 2 bases, with 11 bases spanning the gap. The CDR3 DNA reads TGTGCCAGCACCGGGGGCCTCAACACCGGGGAGCTGTTTTTT. As protein: CASTGGLNTGELFF.

The chain is built from TRBV27 and TRBJ1-2, with 7 bases matching TRBD1. The CDR3 length is 16 residues. V trimming: 2 bases; J trimming: 3 bases; junction bases outside the gene matches: 9. The germline V gene has CDR1 MNHEY and CDR2 SMNVEV (reference sequence). CDR3: CASSLGPRGEDYGYTF. CDR3 bases: TGTGCCAGCAGTTTAGGCCCCAGGGGGGAGGACTATGGCTACACCTTC.

V gene TRBV19 combines with J gene TRBJ2-1; 11 bases match TRBD2. The CDR3 is 15 amino acids. The germline V gene has CDR1 LNHDA and CDR2 SQIVND (reference sequence). V lost 5 bases and J lost 8; bases outside the gene matches: 8. The CDR3 is CASSQIAGGLDEQFF. The CDR3 coding sequence is TGTGCCAGTAGTCAAATAGCGGGGGGGCTAGATGAGCAGTTCTTC.

CDR3 protein: CASSLQTGNEQFF. The CDR3 nucleotides read TGTGCCAGCAGCTTACAGACCGGGAATGAGCAGTTCTTC. The rearrangement uses TRBV7-3 and TRBJ2-1, with D uncertain. Deletions cut 2 bases from V and 7 bases from J, with 9 bases between. Germline lookup yields CDR1 SGHTA and CDR2 FQGTGA. The CDR3 extends over 13 amino acids.

This chain uses TRBV5-1 with TRBJ2-7, with D possibly being TRBD2 (5 bases). The CDR3 runs to 12 residues. V was pared by 1 base and J by 6 bases, with 8 bases between. Germline V lookup: CDR1 SGHRS, CDR2 YFSETQ. CDR3 sequence: CASSLPGIEQYF. In DNA form, the CDR3 reads TGCGCCAGCAGCTTGCCGGGGATCGAGCAGTACTTC.

The gene calls are TRBV14 and TRBJ1-6; D is unresolved. The CDR3 consists of 13 residues. From germline, CDR1 is SGHDN and CDR2 FVKESK. With 2 bases removed from V and 9 bases from J, the gap between germline ends came to 8 bases. The CDR3 loop reads CASSQLPGSPLHF. The CDR3 DNA follows: TGTGCCAGCAGCCAATTGCCTGGTTCACCCCTCCACTTT.

The chain has TRBV5-5 and TRBJ2-1; D gene unclear. The CDR3 contains 13 residues. Germline assignment: CDR1 SGHKS and CDR2 YYEKEE (reference sequence). V was pared by 2 bases and J by 7 bases, with 10 bases between. CDR3 bases: TGTGCCAGCAGCTTTGCCGTCGGAAATGAGCAGTTCTTC. Residues: CASSFAVGNEQFF.

This chain links TRBV7-3 with TRBJ2-2; TRBD1 aligns across 9 bases. The CDR3 runs 17 residues. CDR1 SGHTA and CDR2 FQGTGA come from the germline V gene. After removal of 2 bases from V and 6 bases from J, the junction contained 10 bases not matched to a gene. The CDR3 nucleotides read TGTGCCAGCAGCTTAGTTCCGACCGGGACAGGGTCCGGGGAGCTGTTTTTT. Protein product: CASSLVPTGTGSGELFF.

The rearrangement uses TRBV2 and TRBJ2-5, with 7 bases matching TRBD2. This CDR3 region has 14 residues. Germline CDR1 and CDR2: SNHLY and FYNNEI. The ends lost 1 base at V and 5 bases at J; junction bases unmatched: 4. The CDR3 reads CASSEGGGAETQYF. CDR3 coding DNA: TGTGCCAGCAGTGAAGGGGGGGGAGCGGAGACCCAGTACTTC. Full variable domain (missing parts from reference TRBV2 and TRBJ2-5): EPEVTQTPSHQVTQMGQEVILRCVPISNHLYFYWYRQILGQKVEFLVSFYNNEISEKSEIFDDQFSVERPDGSNFTLKIRSTKLEDSAMYFCASSEGGGAETQYFGPGTRLLVL.

The chain employs TRBV4-2 and TRBJ2-1, with TRBD2 matching 8 bases. The V gene end was trimmed by 1 base and the J gene end by 8 bases; junction bases not matched to a gene: 13. The CDR3 length is 17 residues. CDR1 and CDR2 (germline): LGHNA, YNFKEQ. This chain's CDR3 is CASSQGTSWTSPHEQFF. The CDR3 bases are TGTGCCAGCAGCCAAGGGACCAGTTGGACTAGCCCACATGAGCAGTTCTTC.

As concerns this clone: The identical CDR3 is also encoded by other nucleotide sequences in the sample. V gene TRBV18 combines with J gene TRBJ1-3, with 7 bases fitting TRBD1. CDR1 is KGHSH, CDR2 LQKENI, per germline. V shed 3 bases, J shed 4 bases, and the junction held 0 bases outside the gene matches. This CDR3 has 13 residues. The CDR3 DNA is TGTGCCAGCTCACCGGGACAGGGAAACACCATATATTTT. Protein product: CASSPGQGNTIYF.

This chain links TRBV11-2 with TRBJ1-2, with D possibly TRBD1 on 6 matching bases. The germline V gene encodes CDR1 SGHAT and CDR2 FQNNGV. The CDR3 loop spans 14 amino acids. The V and J ends lost 4 bases and 7 bases respectively, with 16 bases between them. The CDR3 DNA reads as TGTGCCAGCAGCTCTTCCCGGGAGGGGGTTGGCTACACCTTC. Residues: CASSSSREGVGYTF.

This clone has a single count. The chain is built from TRBV5-6 and TRBJ2-1; D gene uncertain. The germline V gene has CDR1 SGHDT and CDR2 YYEEEE. The CDR3 is 13 amino acids. V dropped 1 base and J dropped 2 bases, with 4 bases sitting between them. The CDR3 sequence: CASSLQPYNEQFF. The CDR3 DNA follows: TGTGCCAGCAGCTTGCAGCCCTACAATGAGCAGTTCTTC.

J is TRBJ1-5 and V is TRBV6-5; TRBD1 matches 8 bases. Germline assignment: CDR1 MNHEY and CDR2 SVGAGI. The ends lost 5 bases at V and 0 bases at J; junction bases unmatched: 3. The CDR3 runs 15 residues. This chain's CDR3 is CASSPDRASNQPQHF. For the CDR3, the DNA is TGTGCCAGCAGTCCGGACAGGGCTAGCAATCAGCCCCAGCATTTT.

V usage is TRBV19 and J usage is TRBJ1-1; the D is unclear. Trimming removed 5 bases from V and 0 bases from J, with 4 bases in between. This CDR3 is built from 12 residues. Per the germline V gene, CDR1 is LNHDA and CDR2 is SQIVND (reference sequence). The CDR3: CASSQLNTEAFF. CDR3 in DNA: TGTGCCAGTAGTCAACTGAACACTGAAGCTTTCTTT.

This chain links TRBV6-6 with TRBJ1-5; D may be TRBD1 (6 bases). Between the trimmed V and J ends, which lost 0 bases and 0 bases, there was a span of 9 bases. The CDR3 has 16 amino acids. CDR1 and CDR2 (germline): MNHNY, SVGAGI (reference sequence). The CDR3 sequence: CASSYSKDSSNQPQHF. DNA of the CDR3: TGTGCCAGCAGTTACTCGAAGGACAGTAGCAATCAGCCCCAGCATTTT.

The chain recombines TRBV7-2 with TRBJ1-1; no clear D. Germline V CDR1 and CDR2: SGHTA, FQGNSA. V was shortened by 5 bases and J by 7 bases, with 20 bases between the two germline ends. The CDR3 is 15 residues long. The CDR3 nucleotides are TGTGCCAGCAGCCCTGCCGGCAGCCTCGGGAGTGAAGCTTTCTTT. It specifies CASSPAGSLGSEAFF. Full variable domain (outside the CDR3, taken from reference TRBV7-2 and TRBJ1-1): GAGVSQSPSNKVTEKGKDVELRCDPISGHTALYWYRQSLGQGLEFLIYFQGNSAPDKSGLPSDRFSAERTGGSVSTLTIQRTQQEDSAVYLCASSPAGSLGSEAFFGQGTRLTVV.

The V and J genes are TRBV4-1 and TRBJ1-2, with TRBD1 matching over 9 bases. V shed 4 bases and J 4 bases; nucleotides not matched to a gene: 10. The CDR3 is made up of 16 amino acids. CDR1 is MGHRA and CDR2 is YSYEKL in the germline V gene. CDR3 bases: TGCGCCAGCAGCCCAGGGGACAGGGCCACGCGCTATGGCTACACCTTC. This codes for CASSPGDRATRYGYTF.

The chain combines TRBV27 with TRBJ2-7; D gene uncertain. Trimming left V 5 bases short and J 4 bases short, with 12 bases between. Germline CDR1 MNHEY, CDR2 SMNVEV (reference sequence). This CDR3 region has 13 residues. CDR3 region: CASSKMGIYEQYF. DNA for the CDR3: TGTGCCAGCAGTAAGATGGGAATTTACGAGCAGTACTTC.

The chain combines TRBV7-9 with TRBJ2-7; TRBD1 or TRBD2 may be the D gene (5 bases each). Germline lookup yields CDR1 SEHNR and CDR2 FQNEAQ (reference sequence). This CDR3 is 14 amino acids long. V gave up 5 bases and J gave up 2 bases, with 13 bases separating them. The CDR3 nucleotides are TGTGCCAGCAGCCTGGGGGAGCGCGCCTACGAGCAGTACTTC. Residues: CASSLGERAYEQYF.

The chain carries TRBV7-6 and TRBJ2-3; D unclear. From germline, CDR1 is SGHVS and CDR2 FNYEAQ. CDR3 length equals 13 residues. The germline V and J ends were trimmed by 3 bases and 2 bases, with 6 bases remaining between them. Here the CDR3 reads CASSFELTDTQYF. In nucleotides, the CDR3 is TGTGCCAGCAGCTTCGAACTCACAGATACGCAGTATTTT.

V and J are TRBV29-1 and TRBJ1-1; D possibly corresponds to TRBD1 (5 bases). The length of the CDR3 is 11 residues. CDR1 SQVTM and CDR2 ANQGSEA come from the germline V gene. V was trimmed by 6 bases and J by 4 bases, leaving 9 bases between them. The CDR3 sequence: CSVLRGTEAFF. DNA for the CDR3: TGCAGCGTCCTTAGGGGCACTGAAGCTTTCTTT.

The rearrangement joins TRBV10-1 to TRBJ1-1; TRBD1 matches 8 bases. Germline-derived CDR1 and CDR2 are WNHNN and SYGVQD (reference sequence). V lost 6 bases and J lost 4; bases outside the gene matches: 7. The CDR3 is made up of 14 amino acids. The CDR3 DNA is TGCGCCAGCAGCCTAGGGACAGGTCCCACTGAAGCTTTCTTT. Translation gives CASSLGTGPTEAFF.

The J gene is TRBJ2-5, the V gene TRBV7-3; perhaps D is TRBD1 or TRBD2 (5 bases each). V was trimmed by 1 base and J by 3 bases, leaving 12 bases between them. This CDR3 region has 15 residues. Germline CDR1 reads SGHTA; CDR2 reads FQGTGA. CDR3 nucleotide sequence: TGTGCCAGCAGCTTAATGGGGACCCTAAAAGAGACCCAGTACTTC. As protein: CASSLMGTLKETQYF.

This chain uses TRBV5-1 with TRBJ1-3; D is perhaps TRBD1 (5 bases). The CDR3 spans 15 residues. Germline CDR1 is SGHRS and CDR2 is YFSETQ. Trimming took off 4 bases at V and 2 bases at J, with 13 bases between the two ends. This chain's CDR3 is CASSPGGDPGNTIYF. CDR3 coding DNA: TGCGCCAGCAGCCCGGGCGGGGACCCTGGAAACACCATATATTTT.

This clone was seen a handful of times. V is TRBV5-6 and J is TRBJ2-3; a possible D gene is TRBD2 (5 bases). Germline V gene data show CDR1 as SGHDT and CDR2 as YYEEEE. V lost 4 bases to trimming and J lost 2 bases, with 11 bases between them. The CDR3 runs to 14 residues. CDR3 residues: CASSITGNTDTQYF. CDR3 bases: TGTGCCAGCAGCATAACGGGAAACACAGATACGCAGTATTTT.

This sequence joins TRBV7-2 and TRBJ1-3; D perhaps matches TRBD1 (5 bases). Germline-derived CDR1 and CDR2 are SGHTA and FQGNSA. The CDR3 covers 15 residues. Trimming cost V 2 bases and J 2 bases, with 10 bases left between them. CDR3 DNA: TGTGCCAGCAGCTTAACGGCAGGGCCTGGAAACACCATATATTTT. Protein product: CASSLTAGPGNTIYF.

The rearrangement links TRBV7-6 to TRBJ2-3; 8 nucleotides match TRBD2. The germline V gene encodes CDR1 SGHVS and CDR2 FNYEAQ. Losses at the gene ends were 8 bases for V and 0 bases for J; bases not matched to a gene: 4. This CDR3 has 14 amino acids. The CDR3 is CASREGRSTDTQYF. CDR3 sequence (DNA): TGTGCCAGCCGGGAGGGACGGAGCACAGATACGCAGTATTTT.